One sample yielded the 14 T cell receptor beta chains listed below, sequenced in a study of blood T cell repertoires in COVID-19. Measured with immunoSEQ multiplex PCR; TCRdb has only the in-frame clones, and not every one. The data hold 250,000 to 350,000 clones, with around nine tenths observed a single time. Sample: peripheral blood. All receptors come from a woman aged 30 to 39 with COVID-19, enrolled during active disease.

This chain uses TRBV28 with TRBJ2-1, with 9 positions matching TRBD2. The length of the CDR3 is 15 residues. The germline CDR1 and CDR2 sequences are MDHEN and SYDVKM. The junction had 7 bases not matched to a gene; V was cut back by 6 bases and J by 4 bases. The CDR3 coding sequence is TGTGCCAGCAGATCTATAGCGGGAGTTTACAATGAGCAGTTCTTC. This codes for CASRSIAGVYNEQFF.

The chain is built from TRBV6-5 and TRBJ1-1; D is possibly TRBD1 (5 bases). The CDR3 is 12 amino acids. V lost 4 bases and J lost 4, with 7 bases in between. CDR1 is MNHEY, CDR2 SVGAGI, per germline. CDR3 sequence: CASSWGGTEAFF. Written as DNA, the CDR3 is TGTGCCAGCAGTTGGGGGGGCACTGAAGCTTTCTTT.

The chain combines TRBV27 with TRBJ2-7, with TRBD2 matching 7 bases. This CDR3 has 14 amino acids. J gave up 3 bases and V 2 bases, and 4 bases lay outside the gene matches. Per the germline V gene, CDR1 is MNHEY and CDR2 is SMNVEV (reference sequence). The CDR3 DNA sequence: TGTGCCAGCAGTTTAGGGCGCGGGAGCTACGAGCAGTACTTC. This sequence encodes CASSLGRGSYEQYF.

J is TRBJ1-2 and V is TRBV5-6; D is unclear. Trimming cost V 4 bases and J 1 base, with 2 bases left between them. The CDR3 is 11 residues long. CDR1 is SGHDT, CDR2 YYEEEE, per germline. DNA for the CDR3: TGTGCCAGCAGCCGTAACTATGGCTACACCTTC. Translating it yields CASSRNYGYTF.

The chain is built from TRBV30 and TRBJ1-3; D perhaps matches TRBD1 (6 bases). Germline values: CDR1 GTSNPN, CDR2 SVGIG (reference sequence). The CDR3 extends over 13 amino acids. Trimming cost V 2 bases and J 7 bases, with 12 bases left between them. CDR3 DNA sequence: TGTGCCTGGAGTCGGGGGGCTCTGAACACCATATATTTT. Translation gives CAWSRGALNTIYF.

The CDR3 DNA reads TGTGCCAGTAGTACCCCCCCAGGAATTAATGAAAAACTGTTTTTT. Translation: CASSTPPGINEKLFF. The rearrangement uses TRBV19 and TRBJ1-4; the D is unclear. V was cut by 4 bases and J by 4 bases, with 13 bases left in between. The germline V gene has CDR1 LNHDA and CDR2 SQIVND (reference sequence). The CDR3 extends over 15 amino acids.

The sample holds one count of this clone. The rearrangement joins TRBV4-3 to TRBJ1-4; D is undetermined. The CDR3 is 14 amino acids. Per the germline V gene, CDR1 is LGHNA and CDR2 is YSLEER. V was shortened by 1 base and J by 5 bases, with 8 bases between the two germline ends. The CDR3 DNA reads as TGCGCCAGCAGCCAAGGCACCAGAAATGAAAAACTGTTTTTT. Encoded protein: CASSQGTRNEKLFF.

This sequence joins TRBV12-5 and TRBJ1-3, with 7 nucleotides matching TRBD1. In germline, CDR1 is LGHNT, CDR2 FRNRAP. The V segment lost 2 bases and the J segment 0 bases; nucleotides outside the gene matches: 13. This CDR3 is built from 19 residues. The CDR3 DNA follows: TGTGCTAGTGGTTTGCCCCCTCCGGGACAGCTCTTCTCTGGAAACACCATATATTTT. Its protein product is CASGLPPPGQLFSGNTIYF. The full variable domain, in which reference TRBV12-5 and TRBJ1-3 provide the parts outside the CDR3, is DARVTQTPRHKVTEMGQEVTMRCQPILGHNTVFWYRQTMMQGLELLAYFRNRAPLDDSGMPKDRFSAEMPDATLATLKIQPSEPRDSAVYFCASGLPPPGQLFSGNTIYFGEGSWLTVV.

This clone showed up just a few times. This sequence joins TRBV7-8 and TRBJ2-7; 7 nucleotides agree with TRBD1. Germline CDR1 and CDR2: SGHVS and FQNEAQ. V was pared by 2 bases and J by 0 bases, with 4 bases of the junction left unmatched. This CDR3 contains 15 residues. Here the CDR3 reads CASSLTTGSSYEQYF. The CDR3 DNA is TGTGCCAGCAGCTTAACGACAGGGTCCTCCTACGAGCAGTACTTC.

This chain uses TRBV6-5 with TRBJ1-1; D may be TRBD1 (5 bases). This CDR3 region has 15 residues. Trimming removed 3 bases at V and 2 bases at J, with 13 bases between. CDR1 and CDR2 (germline): MNHEY, SVGAGI. Written as DNA, the CDR3 is TGTGCCAGCAGTTATGGTGTCGGGGGTAACACTGAAGCTTTCTTT. It encodes CASSYGVGGNTEAFF.

This clone came up once. The rearrangement links TRBV29-1 to TRBJ2-2; maybe TRBD2 (6 bases). Deletions cut 6 bases from V and 4 bases from J, with 12 bases between. This CDR3 has 13 residues. CDR1 is SQVTM and CDR2 is ANQGSEA in the germline V gene. DNA of the CDR3: TGCAGCGTCCAACTCGGGGGCACCGGGGAGCTGTTTTTT. This sequence encodes CSVQLGGTGELFF.

J is TRBJ2-3 and V is TRBV27; 14 positions agree with TRBD2. This CDR3 has 16 amino acids. Losses at the gene ends were 5 bases for V and 2 bases for J; bases not matched to a gene: 3. CDR1 and CDR2 from the germline V gene are MNHEY and SMNVEV (reference sequence). DNA of the CDR3: TGTGCCAGCAGTCTGGGACTAGCGGGGGCCACAGATACGCAGTATTTT. Protein sequence: CASSLGLAGATDTQYF.

The chain links TRBV24-1 to TRBJ2-1, with 9 bases identical to TRBD2. Germline lookup yields CDR1 KGHDR and CDR2 SFDVKD. V lost 1 base and J lost 5; bases outside the gene matches: 5. CDR3 length equals 16 residues. CDR3 nucleotides: TGTGCCACCAGTGATTTACCTAGCGGGACTAACAATGAGCAGTTCTTC. It translates to CATSDLPSGTNNEQFF.

The chain uses TRBV7-9 and TRBJ1-6, with TRBD1 matching 7 bases. The CDR3 runs 15 residues. J lost 7 bases, V lost 5 bases, and 8 bases had no gene match. Germline CDR1 reads SEHNR; CDR2 reads FQNEAQ (reference sequence). The CDR3 bases are TGTGCCAGCAGCGGTACCGGGACAGTAAATTCACCCCTCCACTTT. Translated, it gives CASSGTGTVNSPLHF.